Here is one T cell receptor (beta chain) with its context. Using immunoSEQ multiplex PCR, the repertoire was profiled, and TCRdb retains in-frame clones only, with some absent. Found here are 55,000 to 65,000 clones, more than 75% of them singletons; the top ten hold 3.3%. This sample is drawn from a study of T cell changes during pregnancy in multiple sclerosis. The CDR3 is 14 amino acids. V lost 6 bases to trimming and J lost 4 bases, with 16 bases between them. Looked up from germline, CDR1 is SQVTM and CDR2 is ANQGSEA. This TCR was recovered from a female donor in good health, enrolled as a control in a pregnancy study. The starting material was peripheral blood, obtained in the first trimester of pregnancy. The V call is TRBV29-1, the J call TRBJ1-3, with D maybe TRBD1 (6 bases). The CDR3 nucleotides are TGCAGCGTGGAACAGGGCAGCGGGGGAAACACCATATATTTT. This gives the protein CSVEQGSGGNTIYF.